This T cell receptor (beta chain) was captured in a study of OX40 agonist ivuxolimab in advanced cancers. Trimming took 0 bases from V and 2 from J, leaving 8 bases between them. The germline gives CDR1 LGHNA, CDR2 YSLEER. CDR3 length: 15 residues. Some clones are missing from TCRdb's copy, which holds only in-frame ones; the method was immunoSEQ multiplex PCR. The data contain about 52,000 clones, about 93% of them seen just once; the ten biggest clones take up approximately 23%. This sequence joins TRBV4-3 and TRBJ1-5; a possible D gene is TRBD1 (6 bases). The specimen was CD4+ or CD8+ T cells sorted from blood, collected in a trial of the OX40 agonist ivuxolimab. The sequence came from an adult with an advanced solid tumor such as melanoma, head and neck, liver or kidney cancer. The CDR3 here is CASSQDRTGNQPQHF. The CDR3 nucleotides read TGCGCCAGCAGCCAAGACCGGACAGGCAATCAGCCCCAGCATTTT.